One and the same sample provided the 26 T cell receptor beta chains below, sequenced in a study of blood T cell repertoires in COVID-19. Sequenced by immunoSEQ multiplex PCR; TCRdb stores in-frame clones only, minus some. The table has 65,000 to 70,000 clones, 65% to 85% seen once. The source material was peripheral blood. Receptor source: a woman aged 55-75 years with acute or convalescent COVID-19.

The rearrangement links TRBV6-2 or TRBV6-3 to TRBJ2-1, with 9 positions matching TRBD2. V was clipped by 3 bases and J by 6 bases; unmatched bases: 9. Germline lookup yields CDR1 MNHEY and CDR2 SVGEGT. The CDR3 runs to 16 residues. CDR3 DNA sequence: TGTGCCAGCAGTTATCCGGCGGGGGGGCTTGGCAATGAGCAGTTCTTC. Its translation is CASSYPAGGLGNEQFF.

This chain uses TRBV25-1 with TRBJ1-6; TRBD1 matches at 8 bases. The CDR3 contains 15 residues. J gave up 8 bases and V 1 base, and 4 bases lay outside the gene matches. Germline assignment: CDR1 MGHDK and CDR2 SYGVNS. The CDR3 loop is CASSESLTGDSPLHF. Written as DNA, the CDR3 is TGTGCCAGCAGTGAATCATTGACAGGGGATTCACCCCTCCACTTT.

This rearrangement joins TRBV25-1 to TRBJ2-1, with D hard to call. CDR3 length equals 13 residues. In germline, CDR1 is MGHDK, CDR2 SYGVNS. With 2 bases removed from V and 5 bases from J, the gap between germline ends came to 7 bases. The CDR3 bases are TGTGCCAGCAGTGAACGACATAACAATGAGCAGTTCTTC. Its protein is CASSERHNNEQFF.

V usage is TRBV11-2 and J usage is TRBJ1-2; 7 nucleotides line up with TRBD1. This CDR3 has 17 residues. Germline V gene lookup returns CDR1 SGHAT and CDR2 FQNNGV. V lost 3 bases to trimming and J lost 4 bases; unmatched junction nucleotides: 14. CDR3 coding DNA: TGTGCCAGCAGCTTTCTAGGGTCAGGGGGTAGGGGCTATGGCTACACCTTC. Its translation: CASSFLGSGGRGYGYTF.

The CDR3 is CSASPPGKETQYF. The CDR3 coding sequence is TGCAGTGCTAGTCCCCCAGGGAAAGAGACCCAGTACTTC. V usage is TRBV20-1 and J usage is TRBJ2-5, with TRBD1 as a possible D gene (5 bases). Trimming left V 3 bases short and J 3 bases short, with 11 bases between. Germline V lookup: CDR1 DFQATT, CDR2 SNEGSKA (reference sequence). This CDR3 comprises 13 residues.

The CDR3 region is CASSSRTGTKGYTF. CDR3 DNA sequence: TGTGCCAGCAGCTCCCGGACAGGGACGAAAGGCTACACCTTC. This chain uses TRBV9 with TRBJ1-2, with 8 bases identical to TRBD1. CDR3 length: 14 residues. The germline gives CDR1 SGDLS, CDR2 YYNGEE. V was pared by 4 bases and J by 8 bases, with 10 bases of the junction left unmatched.

This chain uses TRBV11-2 with TRBJ1-1, with 11 bases fitting TRBD1. The CDR3 totals 17 residues. The germline gives CDR1 SGHAT, CDR2 FQNNGV. V lost 1 base and J lost 6; bases outside the gene matches: 10. The CDR3, as DNA: TGTGCCAGCAGCTTAGCAAAACCCGGGACAGGGGGGCCTGAAGCTTTCTTT. Its translation is CASSLAKPGTGGPEAFF.

This chain joins TRBV6-5 and TRBJ2-7, with TRBD1 identical over 11 bases. V lost 6 bases to trimming and J lost 4 bases; unmatched junction nucleotides: 5. This CDR3 contains 14 residues. CDR1 and CDR2 (germline): MNHEY, SVGAGI. The CDR3: CASRAGQGGYEQYF. Written as DNA, the CDR3 is TGTGCCAGCAGAGCGGGACAGGGGGGATACGAGCAGTACTTC.

CDR3 in amino acids: CASSIGTGARDTQYF. CDR3 bases: TGTGCCAGTAGTATCGGGACAGGGGCAAGAGATACGCAGTATTTT. The V and J genes are TRBV19 and TRBJ2-3, with 10 bases aligning to TRBD1. Germline V gives CDR1 LNHDA, CDR2 SQIVND (reference sequence). CDR3 length: 15 residues. V dropped 3 bases and J dropped 5; count of bases not matched to a gene: 5.

CDR3 loop: CASSLEGGNTEAFF. For the CDR3, the DNA is TGTGCCAGCAGCTTGGAAGGGGGGAACACTGAAGCTTTCTTT. The chain combines TRBV5-8 with TRBJ1-1, with D perhaps matching TRBD1 (6 bases). Trimming cost V 0 bases and J 1 base, with 7 bases left between them. The germline gives CDR1 SGHTS, CDR2 YDEGEE. This CDR3 is built from 14 residues.

This chain uses TRBV5-1 with TRBJ2-2; 7 nucleotides line up with TRBD2. CDR3 length equals 15 residues. The germline V gene has CDR1 SGHRS and CDR2 YFSETQ. J lost 0 bases, V lost 4 bases, and 3 bases had no gene match. DNA for the CDR3: TGCGCCAGCAGCCCCGGGGGGTCGAACACCGGGGAGCTGTTTTTT. This encodes CASSPGGSNTGELFF.

The sample holds a few counts of this clone. The J gene is TRBJ1-1, the V gene TRBV15, with D unclear. The CDR3 is 16 residues long. Germline V gives CDR1 LNHNV, CDR2 YYDKDF (reference sequence). The V end lost 0 bases, the J end lost 1 base, and 12 bases lay between the germline ends. CDR3 DNA: TGTGCCACCAGCAGAGATTGGGCCCTCGGGAACACTGAAGCTTTCTTT. Translation: CATSRDWALGNTEAFF.

By proportion, this clone is medium-sized. The chain employs TRBV5-6 and TRBJ2-3; D remains unclear. V was shortened by 0 bases and J by 2 bases, with 7 bases between the two germline ends. The CDR3 is 14 residues long. Germline V gene data show CDR1 as SGHDT and CDR2 as YYEEEE. The CDR3 sequence is CASSLEQLTDTQYF. CDR3 coding DNA: TGTGCCAGCAGCTTGGAACAGCTCACAGATACGCAGTATTTT.

With regard to this clone: One end of the junction does not line up with germline, which may come from a read error. The gene calls are TRBV5-1 and TRBJ2-1; 12 bases match TRBD2. The CDR3 is made up of 16 amino acids. CDR1 SGHRS and CDR2 YFSETQ come from the germline V gene. The CDR3 sequence is CASSSTSGGRYDEQFF. CDR3 coding DNA: TGCGCCAGCAGCTCGACTAGCGGGGGCCGCTACGATGAGCAGTTCTTC.

The J gene is TRBJ2-5, the V gene TRBV4-1; 8 positions match TRBD2. Germline V gene sequence: CDR1 MGHRA, CDR2 YSYEKL. V lost 3 bases, J lost 5 bases, and 11 bases stayed unmatched. The CDR3 covers 16 residues. The CDR3 nucleotides are TGCGCCAGCAGCCAGAACACCGGGACTAGTTGGGAGACCCAGTACTTC. Translated: CASSQNTGTSWETQYF.

This chain joins TRBV6-5 and TRBJ1-2; D might be TRBD1 (6 bases). Looked up from germline, CDR1 is MNHEY and CDR2 is SVGAGI. Trimming took 6 bases from V and 6 from J, leaving 20 bases between them. This CDR3 is 15 amino acids long. CDR3 in amino acids: CASSAGSWGRNGYTF. The CDR3 DNA reads as TGTGCCAGCAGCGCAGGGTCTTGGGGGCGTAATGGCTACACCTTC.

The sample holds many counts of this clone. This chain connects TRBV30 to TRBJ1-2; 8 positions match TRBD1. CDR3 size: 15 residues. The germline V gene encodes CDR1 GTSNPN and CDR2 SVGIG (reference sequence). V dropped 4 bases and J dropped 3; count of bases not matched to a gene: 10. The CDR3 region is CAWTGRGRGYYGYTF. The CDR3 bases are TGTGCCTGGACGGGCAGGGGGCGCGGCTACTATGGCTACACCTTC.

J is TRBJ2-4 and V is TRBV5-6; 11 bases are shared with TRBD2. The CDR3 is 15 amino acids. The germline V gene has CDR1 SGHDT and CDR2 YYEEEE. V shed 4 bases and J 4 bases; nucleotides not matched to a gene: 4. CDR3 nucleotides: TGTGCCAGCAGCGAACTAGCGGGGGATAAAAACATTCAGTACTTC. This gives the protein CASSELAGDKNIQYF.

With respect to this clone: One base away lies a much larger clone, so this may be a sequencing read error. The chain couples TRBV7-9 to TRBJ1-2, with TRBD1 as a possible D gene (6 bases). The CDR3 runs 14 residues. Trimming pared 1 base from V and 4 bases from J, leaving 10 bases between. From germline, CDR1 is SEHNR and CDR2 FQNEAQ (reference sequence). The CDR3 here is CASSLDRAVYGYTF. In DNA, the CDR3 is TGTGCCAGCAGCTTAGACAGGGCGGTCTATGGCTACACCTTC. Full variable domain (outside the CDR3, taken from reference TRBV7-9 and TRBJ1-2): DTGVSQNPRHKITKRGQNVTFRCDPISEHNRLYWYRQTLGQGPEFLTYFQNEAQLEKSRLLSDRFSAERPKGSFSTLEIQRTEQGDSAMYLCASSLDRAVYGYTFGSGTRLTVV.

The gene calls are TRBV19 and TRBJ1-5; no definite D call. CDR1 and CDR2 from the germline V gene are LNHDA and SQIVND (reference sequence). The CDR3 totals 15 residues. V lost 4 bases and J lost 0, with 10 bases in between. The CDR3 region has the DNA TGTGCCAGTAGTACCAGGCCGAATAGCAATCAGCCCCAGCATTTT. Protein product: CASSTRPNSNQPQHF.

This chain joins TRBV3-1 (or the pseudogene TRBV3-2) and TRBJ2-1; 12 nucleotides align to TRBD2. After removal of 5 bases from V and 6 bases from J, the junction contained 5 bases not matched to a gene. The CDR3 is 15 amino acids. Germline CDR1 reads LGHDT; CDR2 reads YNNKEL (reference sequence). The CDR3 sequence is CASSKPSGGANEQFF. The CDR3 coding sequence is TGTGCCAGCAGCAAACCTAGCGGGGGGGCCAATGAGCAGTTCTTC.

The V gene is TRBV11-2, the J gene TRBJ2-1; D remains unclear. V gave up 2 bases and J gave up 7 bases, with 6 bases separating them. The CDR3 consists of 12 residues. Looked up from germline, CDR1 is SGHAT and CDR2 is FQNNGV. CDR3 protein: CASSLLRNEQFF. CDR3 DNA sequence: TGTGCCAGCAGCTTACTAAGAAATGAGCAGTTCTTC.

The V call is TRBV30, the J call TRBJ1-2; no clear D gene. Between the trimmed V and J ends, which lost 5 bases and 5 bases, there was a span of 21 bases. This CDR3 contains 15 residues. Per germline, CDR1 GTSNPN and CDR2 SVGIG (reference sequence). The CDR3 sequence is CAWGPPTWAQYGYTF. CDR3 bases: TGTGCCTGGGGCCCCCCGACATGGGCTCAATATGGCTACACCTTC.

The rearrangement links TRBV6-6 to TRBJ2-1; 8 bases line up with TRBD2. Trimming at V came to 5 bases and at J to 4 bases, leaving 10 bases not matched to a gene. The CDR3 has 16 residues. Per the germline V gene, CDR1 is MNHNY and CDR2 is SVGAGI (reference sequence). The CDR3 reads CASSRYLAGRYNEQFF. The CDR3 region has the DNA TGTGCCAGCAGTCGCTACTTAGCGGGGCGGTACAATGAGCAGTTCTTC.

In this sample, this clone turned up a few times. The genes are TRBV9 and TRBJ2-7, with D possibly being TRBD1 (5 bases). The CDR3 sequence is 14 residues long. Germline V gives CDR1 SGDLS, CDR2 YYNGEE. V shed 4 bases and J shed 2 bases, with 13 bases lying between them. CDR3 bases: TGTGCCAGCAGCCCACGAATAGGGGCCTACGAGCAGTACTTC. Amino acid sequence: CASSPRIGAYEQYF.

The rearrangement links TRBV6-5 to TRBJ2-7; perhaps TRBD1 as D (5 bases). The germline V gene has CDR1 MNHEY and CDR2 SVGAGI. This CDR3 contains 15 residues. Trimming removed 6 bases from V and 3 bases from J, with 18 bases in between. The CDR3 reads CASSHGQGTGYEQYF. The CDR3 DNA is TGTGCCAGCAGCCACGGGCAGGGTACAGGCTACGAGCAGTACTTC.